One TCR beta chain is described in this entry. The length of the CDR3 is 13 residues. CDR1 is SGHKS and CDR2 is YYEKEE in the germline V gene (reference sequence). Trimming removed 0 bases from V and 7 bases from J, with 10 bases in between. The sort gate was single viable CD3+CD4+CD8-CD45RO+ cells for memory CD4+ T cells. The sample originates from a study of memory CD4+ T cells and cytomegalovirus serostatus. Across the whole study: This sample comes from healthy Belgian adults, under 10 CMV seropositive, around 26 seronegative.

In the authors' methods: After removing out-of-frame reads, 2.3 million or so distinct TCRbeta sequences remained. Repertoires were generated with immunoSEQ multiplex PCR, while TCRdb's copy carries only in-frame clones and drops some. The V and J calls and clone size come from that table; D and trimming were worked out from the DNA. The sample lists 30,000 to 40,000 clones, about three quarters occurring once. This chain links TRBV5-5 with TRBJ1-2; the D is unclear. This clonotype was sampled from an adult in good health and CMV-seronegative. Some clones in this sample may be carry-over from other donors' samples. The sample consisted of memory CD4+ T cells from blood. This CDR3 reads CASSLADIPGYTF. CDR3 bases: TGTGCCAGCAGCTTGGCAGATATTCCTGGCTACACCTTC. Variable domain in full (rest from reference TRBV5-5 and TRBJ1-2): DAGVTQSPTHLIKTRGQQVTLRCSPISGHKSVSWYQQVLGQGPQFIFQYYEKEERGRGNFPDRFSARQFPNYSSELNVNALLLGDSALYLCASSLADIPGYTFGSGTRLTVV.